What follows is one TCR beta chain and its context. This clone has just a few counts. No cognate antigen has been identified for it. No base qualities exist here, and no much larger clone lies one base off it. CDR1 and CDR2, per the germline V gene, are SGDLS and YYNGEE. Trimming takes 5 bases off V and 3 bases off J; junction bases not matched to a gene: 4. Including cysteine and phenylalanine, the CDR3 has 16 amino acids. The sequence is cut down to CDR3 DNA, 48 bases in frame from base 1. The data stem from a study of T cells in localized non-small cell lung cancer (dated by TCRdb to about 2020). For context, the study as a whole: The study analyzed T cell repertoires of around 250 early-stage NSCLC patients, comparing tumors and uninvolved tumor-adjacent lungs. The cohort was made up of 200 to 250 treatment-naive NSCLC patients whose localized lung tumors had been resected. NSCLC patients had a mean age of around 66 years, and more than 120 were male and about 110 female. What the authors observed across the whole study: Because of the exploratory design, TCR variables were selected using unadjusted p-values without false-discovery rate correction. Because multi-region tumor sequencing was not done, intratumor heterogeneity could not be ruled out. Longer overall survival was associated with higher T cell density in blood, whereas shorter survival was associated with higher clonality in adjacent lung. Uninvolved tumor-adjacent lung showed the highest T cell clonality, higher than tumor, which suggests more focused antigenic responses in the uninvolved tumor-adjacent lung. Of the top 100 tumor clones, a median of 57 were detected in paired uninvolved adjacent lung; 28 were also among that lung's top 100.

The immunoSEQ Assay was used to sequence TCR beta CDR3 regions from DNA. Turning to the authors' computational methods: T cell density was computed as TCR beta template counts normalized to usable DNA estimated by amplifying housekeeping genes. Richness was estimated with the preseqR package, extrapolating to 400,000 templates for PBMC samples and 120,000 templates for tissue samples. Clonality was calculated as one minus Pielou's evenness. Tissue-enriched TCRs were identified by differential abundance testing using productive amino-acid clonotypes, minimum total count 5 and alpha 0.1. The Jaccard Index and the Morisita Overlap Index were used to measure repertoire overlap between compartments. GLIPH clustered TCR beta CDR3s with public tetramer-defined viral CDR3s; viral motifs required at least three viral sequences plus V-gene enrichment. TCRdb carries this immuneACCESS record with in-frame sequences only. Its versions omit some clonotypes, under half of them owing to an unresolved V gene in the studies checked, with the rest unexplained. V, J and clone size derive from that table, while D and trimming were established from the DNA sequence. Counted in this sample were roughly 9,900 clones; 48% of them appeared once. Approximately 4.2% of the sample belongs to the ten largest clones.

Here the sequenced sample was lymph node tissue, taken before any cancer treatment. The rearranged segments are TRBV9 and TRBJ2-2; 13 nucleotides in the junction match TRBD2. The clonotype originates from a woman aged 35 to 69 with stage II squamous cell lung carcinoma. The DNA reads as follows: TGTGCCAGCAGTGGACTAGCGGGGGCTCACACCGGGGAGCTGTTTTTT. Its translation reads: CASSGLAGAHTGELFF.